These 26 T cell receptor beta chains came from one sample sequenced in a study of blood T cell repertoires in COVID-19. The method was immunoSEQ multiplex PCR; TCRdb's version includes in-frame clones alone and lacks a portion of them. The sample records over 200,000 clones, 85% to 90% being singletons. Sequencing was performed on peripheral blood. These receptor sequences come from a man in his thirties or forties with COVID-19, enrolled during active disease.

The chain is built from TRBV7-8 and TRBJ1-1; a weak D match, TRBD1 (5 bases). Trimming removed 5 bases from V and 5 bases from J, with 9 bases in between. Germline loops: CDR1 SGHVS, CDR2 FQNEAQ. This CDR3 contains 12 residues. CDR3 sequence (DNA): TGTGCCAGCAGCCCCGGGGGGACTGAAGCTTTCTTT. Its translation is CASSPGGTEAFF.

The J gene is TRBJ1-2, the V gene TRBV9; TRBD1 might be the D (5 bases). The CDR3 length is 15 residues. With 0 bases removed from V and 1 base from J, the gap between germline ends came to 10 bases. CDR1 is SGDLS and CDR2 is YYNGEE in the germline V gene. The CDR3, as DNA: TGTGCCAGCAGCGTAGGGATGGGGGGTAACTATGGCTACACCTTC. Translated, it gives CASSVGMGGNYGYTF.

The gene calls are TRBV7-2 and TRBJ1-5; 7 nucleotides match TRBD1. Germline V lookup: CDR1 SGHTA, CDR2 FQGNSA. The V gene end was trimmed by 1 base and the J gene end by 6 bases; junction bases not matched to a gene: 9. The CDR3 is 16 residues long. CDR3 sequence (DNA): TGTGCCAGCAGCTTAGGTGGTGGCCAGGGGGGTCAGCCCCAGCATTTT. Protein sequence: CASSLGGGQGGQPQHF. The variable domain in full, with the rest retrieved from reference TRBV7-2 and TRBJ1-5, is GAGVSQSPSNKVTEKGKDVELRCDPISGHTALYWYRQSLGQGLEFLIYFQGNSAPDKSGLPSDRFSAERTGGSVSTLTIQRTQQEDSAVYLCASSLGGGQGGQPQHFGDGTRLSIL.

V gene TRBV5-8 combines with J gene TRBJ2-3; TRBD2 agrees at 10 bases. The CDR3 is made up of 18 amino acids. The V gene's germline CDR1 is SGHTS and CDR2 YDEGEE. J lost 0 bases, V lost 0 bases, and 7 bases had no gene match. The CDR3 DNA reads TGTGCCAGCAGCTTGGGGACTAGCGGATACGCTAGCACAGATACGCAGTATTTT. Encoded protein: CASSLGTSGYASTDTQYF.

With regard to this clone: In the same sample, other DNA sequences code for this CDR3. This chain uses TRBV30 with TRBJ2-7; 7 nucleotides align to TRBD2. The CDR3 totals 15 residues. Per the germline V gene, CDR1 is GTSNPN and CDR2 is SVGIG (reference sequence). V trimming: 2 bases; J trimming: 2 bases; junction bases outside the gene matches: 9. The CDR3 loop is CAWSLRPSGTYEQYF. The CDR3 nucleotides read TGTGCCTGGAGTCTACGACCTAGCGGAACCTACGAGCAGTACTTC.

V usage is TRBV14 and J usage is TRBJ2-7, with a tentative D call TRBD1 (6 bases). The CDR3 extends over 14 amino acids. The V gene lost 4 bases and the J gene lost 5 bases, with 15 bases spanning the gap. CDR1 and CDR2 (germline): SGHDN, FVKESK. CDR3 coding DNA: TGTGCCAGCAGCCGTATGGGGGCCGGGGACGAGCAGTACTTC. It yields the protein CASSRMGAGDEQYF.

The table lists this clone with a few counts. The chain joins TRBV7-3 to TRBJ1-2; D is possibly TRBD1 (5 bases). Trimming removed 0 bases from V and 6 bases from J, with 14 bases in between. CDR3 length equals 15 residues. Germline V gene lookup returns CDR1 SGHTA and CDR2 FQGTGA. The CDR3 is CASSLTPGSGNGYTF. Here the CDR3 DNA reads TGTGCCAGCAGCTTAACCCCAGGGAGCGGGAATGGCTACACCTTC.

This chain connects TRBV28 to TRBJ1-5, with TRBD1 identical over 7 bases. CDR3 length: 13 amino acids. Looked up from germline, CDR1 is MDHEN and CDR2 is SYDVKM. V dropped 5 bases and J dropped 4; count of bases not matched to a gene: 2. The CDR3 loop is CASSRDRNQPQHF. DNA for the CDR3: TGTGCCAGCAGTCGGGACAGAAATCAGCCCCAGCATTTT.

The V and J genes are TRBV5-8 and TRBJ1-2; D call uncertain. V was cut by 3 bases and J by 4 bases, with 7 bases left in between. This CDR3 comprises 12 residues. Germline assignment: CDR1 SGHTS and CDR2 YDEGEE. The CDR3 nucleotides read TGTGCCAGCAGCTCTAGCGGCTATGGCTACACCTTC. Translated: CASSSSGYGYTF.

V gene TRBV27 combines with J gene TRBJ2-3; possible D gene TRBD2, 6 bases. Germline V lookup: CDR1 MNHEY, CDR2 SMNVEV (reference sequence). V gave up 5 bases and J gave up 6 bases, with 33 bases separating them. This CDR3 contains 20 residues. CDR3 sequence: CASSLDGSGWAKSSADTQYF. CDR3 nucleotides: TGTGCCAGCAGTCTCGATGGAAGCGGGTGGGCCAAAAGTTCAGCGGATACGCAGTATTTT.

The chain links TRBV15 to TRBJ1-2; maybe TRBD1 (6 bases). Germline V gene data show CDR1 as LNHNV and CDR2 as YYDKDF (reference sequence). The CDR3 is made up of 17 amino acids. V lost 0 bases and J 4 bases, leaving 18 bases between the germline ends. The CDR3 sequence: CATSRDFGQQLLYGYTF. Written as DNA, the CDR3 is TGTGCCACCAGCAGAGATTTCGGACAGCAGTTACTCTATGGCTACACCTTC.

The count of this clone is one. This chain links TRBV6-5 with TRBJ2-7; a possible D gene is TRBD1 (6 bases). CDR1 MNHEY and CDR2 SVGAGI come from the germline V gene. CDR3 length: 14 residues. V lost 5 bases and J lost 3, with 14 bases in between. DNA of the CDR3: TGTGCCAGCAGTCCAGAGACAGGAAGCTACGAGCAGTACTTC. Its protein product is CASSPETGSYEQYF.

This chain links TRBV4-3 with TRBJ2-1; 9 positions match TRBD2. Germline lookup yields CDR1 LGHNA and CDR2 YSLEER. This CDR3 is built from 16 residues. J was trimmed by 0 bases and V by 0 bases; bases with no gene match: 0. CDR3 bases: TGCGCCAGCAGCCAAGATAGCGGGAGCTCCTACAATGAGCAGTTCTTC. It specifies CASSQDSGSSYNEQFF.

This sequence joins TRBV24-1 and TRBJ1-2; D is unclear. Trimming took 3 bases from V and 6 from J, leaving 4 bases between them. The CDR3 loop spans 11 amino acids. From germline, CDR1 is KGHDR and CDR2 SFDVKD. The CDR3 nucleotides are TGTGCCACCAGTGATCACAATGGCTACACCTTC. Amino acid sequence: CATSDHNGYTF.

In regard to this clone: The sample carries other DNA sequences with the same CDR3. The chain employs TRBV3-1 (or the pseudogene TRBV3-2) and TRBJ2-7; tentative D call: TRBD2 (5 bases). From germline, CDR1 is LGHDT and CDR2 YNNKEL (reference sequence). The germline V and J ends were trimmed by 0 bases and 3 bases, with 6 bases remaining between them. The CDR3 has 13 residues. The CDR3 region has the DNA TGTGCCAGCAGCCAAGAGGGAGTCTACGAGCAGTACTTC. This translates into CASSQEGVYEQYF.

The V call is TRBV9, the J call TRBJ2-5; D possibly corresponds to TRBD2 (6 bases). The CDR3 has 14 residues. The germline V gene has CDR1 SGDLS and CDR2 YYNGEE. V gave up 0 bases and J gave up 5 bases, with 11 bases separating them. CDR3: CASSVGGVLETQYF. For the CDR3, the DNA is TGTGCCAGCAGCGTAGGCGGGGTTCTGGAGACCCAGTACTTC.

The rearrangement uses TRBV28 and TRBJ2-7, with 8 bases that match TRBD2. This CDR3 spans 14 amino acids. Germline CDR1 reads MDHEN; CDR2 reads SYDVKM. J lost 5 bases, V lost 2 bases, and 5 bases had no gene match. The CDR3 nucleotides are TGTGCCAGCAGTTTAGGAGGACTAGCTAACGAGCAGTACTTC. It codes for CASSLGGLANEQYF.

The chain recombines TRBV5-1 with TRBJ2-7, with TRBD2 matching over 9 bases. V lost 0 bases and J lost 2; bases outside the gene matches: 6. The CDR3 spans 16 residues. Germline values: CDR1 SGHRS, CDR2 YFSETQ. The CDR3 bases are TGCGCCAGCAGCTTGGAACTCAGCGGGGGGCCCTACGAGCAGTACTTC. It is translated as CASSLELSGGPYEQYF.

This sequence joins TRBV11-3 and TRBJ2-7, with unresolved D. The V gene lost 4 bases and the J gene lost 0 bases, with 4 bases spanning the gap. CDR1 and CDR2 from the germline V gene are SGHNT and YENEEA. This CDR3 has 12 amino acids. The CDR3, as DNA: TGTGCCAGCAGCTCGGGCTCCTACGAGCAGTACTTC. It specifies CASSSGSYEQYF. Full variable domain (remainder filled in from reference TRBV11-3 and TRBJ2-7): EAGVVQSPRYKIIEKKQPVAFWCNPISGHNTLYWYLQNLGQGPELLIRYENEEAVDDSQLPKDRFSAERLKGVDSTLKIQPAELGDSAVYLCASSSGSYEQYFGPGTRLTVT.

The rearrangement links TRBV24-1 to TRBJ2-5; D is perhaps TRBD2 (5 bases). Trimming pared 2 bases from V and 2 bases from J, leaving 11 bases between. The germline gives CDR1 KGHDR, CDR2 SFDVKD. There are 15 residues in the CDR3. The CDR3 DNA is TGTGCCACCAGTGATTCGAGCGGCGCACAAGAGACCCAGTACTTC. Its protein is CATSDSSGAQETQYF.

The rearrangement links TRBV28 to TRBJ2-7, with D possibly being TRBD2 (5 bases). The CDR3 extends over 17 amino acids. The germline V gene encodes CDR1 MDHEN and CDR2 SYDVKM. V shed 4 bases and J shed 0 bases, with 19 bases lying between them. The CDR3 protein is CASSSNRRDKHSYEQYF. The CDR3 DNA is TGTGCCAGCAGTTCAAATCGCCGGGATAAGCACTCCTACGAGCAGTACTTC.

The CDR3 nucleotides read TGTGCCAGCAGCTTAAGCGGACCCCGGATGGATGAGCAGTTCTTC. Its translation is CASSLSGPRMDEQFF. The chain couples TRBV11-3 to TRBJ2-1; the D gene is possibly TRBD2 (5 bases). Trimming removed 2 bases from V and 8 bases from J, with 16 bases in between. The CDR3 extends over 15 amino acids. The V gene's germline CDR1 is SGHNT and CDR2 YENEEA.

The CDR3 coding sequence is TGCGCCAGCACGGCAGGGGCCTACGAGCAGTACTTC. It yields the protein CASTAGAYEQYF. The chain employs TRBV10-2 and TRBJ2-7, with a weak D call TRBD1 (6 bases). CDR1 and CDR2 from the germline V gene are WSHSY and SAAADI. The CDR3 is 12 residues long. Trimming took off 7 bases at V and 2 bases at J, with 9 bases between the two ends.

The chain employs TRBV7-2 and TRBJ1-6; D is unclear. Trimming took off 5 bases at V and 10 bases at J, with 21 bases between the two ends. Germline V gives CDR1 SGHTA, CDR2 FQGNSA. The CDR3 runs 16 residues. The CDR3 region is CASSEAWGGLGSPLHF. In nucleotides, the CDR3 is TGTGCCAGCAGCGAAGCCTGGGGAGGCCTGGGGTCACCCCTCCACTTT.

The chain employs TRBV7-9 and TRBJ1-2; TRBD1 agrees at 10 bases. J was trimmed by 8 bases and V by 4 bases; bases with no gene match: 16. This CDR3 comprises 17 residues. CDR1 and CDR2 (germline): SEHNR, FQNEAQ (reference sequence). This CDR3 reads CASSSNRDRGSSTGYTF. Here the CDR3 DNA reads TGTGCCAGCAGCTCGAACCGGGACAGGGGCTCATCGACCGGCTACACCTTC. The whole variable domain, filled in from reference TRBV7-9 and TRBJ1-2, reads DTGVSQNPRHKITKRGQNVTFRCDPISEHNRLYWYRQTLGQGPEFLTYFQNEAQLEKSRLLSDRFSAERPKGSFSTLEIQRTEQGDSAMYLCASSSNRDRGSSTGYTFGSGTRLTVV.

The chain has TRBV19 and TRBJ2-3; 10 bases match TRBD1. CDR1 and CDR2 (germline): LNHDA, SQIVND (reference sequence). V lost 6 bases to trimming and J lost 4 bases; unmatched junction nucleotides: 10. This CDR3 contains 16 residues. The CDR3 nucleotides are TGTGCCAGTAGCCCCCCGACAGGGGGCGTACCAGATACGCAGTATTTT. Translation: CASSPPTGGVPDTQYF.